One and the same sample provided the 4 T cell receptor beta chains below, sequenced in a study of spatial heterogeneity in lung cancer. From the 5' RACE reads, TCRdb called clonotypes with MiXCR, one entry per CDR3 protein. The data contain about 36,000 distinct CDR3 sequences, more than 6.5% of them seen just once; the ten biggest clones take up about 9%. Time point here: blood at routine non-recurrence follow-up after resection. Here the sequenced sample was PBMCs, taken at follow-up. The receptors were sampled from a male donor with early-stage non-small cell lung cancer.

The table lists this clonotype with many counts. The rearrangement joins TRBV12-3 or TRBV12-4 to TRBJ1-5, with no clear D. CDR3 length equals 12 residues. Trimming took off 3 bases at V and 5 bases at J, with 5 bases between the two ends. The CDR3: CASSLEYQPQHF. DNA for the CDR3: TGTGCCAGCAGTTTGGAGTATCAGCCCCAGCATTTT.

In its sample, this clonotype was seen many times. V usage is TRBV14 and J usage is TRBJ1-1; D not certain. The V end was cut by 1 base, the J end by 2 bases, with 17 bases between. The CDR3 sequence is 17 residues long. CDR1 SGHDN and CDR2 FVKESK come from the germline V gene. Here the CDR3 DNA reads TGTGCCAGCAGCCAAGGGCGACTACGGGCTCGCAACACTGAAGCTTTCTTT. This gives the protein CASSQGRLRARNTEAFF.

This clonotype was detected ten times or more. This chain connects TRBV27 to TRBJ2-1; 12 positions agree with TRBD2. The V segment lost 6 bases and the J segment 4 bases; nucleotides outside the gene matches: 7. Germline V gene sequence: CDR1 MNHEY, CDR2 SMNVEV (reference sequence). There are 16 residues in the CDR3. The chain's CDR3 is CASRRSGTSGYNEQFF. DNA of the CDR3: TGTGCCAGCAGAAGATCCGGGACTAGCGGGTACAATGAGCAGTTCTTC.

The table lists this clonotype with many counts. The V gene is TRBV7-2, the J gene TRBJ1-5; D gene uncertain. Germline V gives CDR1 SGHTA, CDR2 FQGNSA. The CDR3 runs to 13 residues. Trimming pared 2 bases from V and 3 bases from J, leaving 5 bases between. CDR3 protein: CASSLINNQPQHF. In DNA form, the CDR3 reads TGTGCCAGCAGCTTAATCAACAATCAGCCCCAGCATTTT.